Listed here is a single T cell receptor beta chain. This clone's antigen is unknown. Per-nucleotide qualities are absent, and no much larger clonotype sits a single base away. Library construction relied on 5' RACE. The instrument was an Illumina HiSeq 2500. A second PCR of roughly 7 to 12 cycles was performed with a sample-barcoded 5' primer and a J-beta primer mix. A template-switch 5' adaptor carrying 12 random nucleotides introduced a unique molecular identifier onto each TCR beta cDNA molecule. Each sample yielded at least 3 million CDR3-containing paired-end reads. All of the RNA was converted into first-strand cDNA using the Mint cDNA synthesis kit, with a TRBC-specific oligonucleotide serving as the primer. All cDNA was treated with uracil-DNA glycosylase and then went through a first 18-cycle PCR with the universal primers M1SS and BC2_uni_R. The authors processed their data as follows. For normalization, 1 million high-quality reads were randomly selected from each sample, with every read carrying a distinct molecular identifier. Instead of being binned into consensus sequences, reads that shared molecular identifiers were thrown out. MiTCR, run with a Q25 quality threshold and the strictest error-elimination algorithm, handled CDR3 identification, clonotype clustering and error correction. Lower-bound total TCR beta diversity was estimated with a nonparametric unseen species model using Euler transformation. Using fastp at Q25 and MiXCR, TCRdb reprocessed the public reads and kept productive beta chains. Every entry covers one CDR3 protein and lists the most common genes and DNA from its rows. These V and J calls are TCRdb output, not the study's own analysis. The table for this sample lists approximately 1,100,000 distinct CDR3 sequences; 40% to 55% of them were counted only once. Together, the top ten hold 15% to 20% of the sample.

The roughly 39 donors, aged about 6 to 95 years, were systemically healthy Caucasian individuals from Russia. Each donor gave 8 to 10 milliliters of peripheral blood, drawn into EDTA-treated Vacutainer tubes. PBMCs were isolated by Ficoll-Paque density-gradient centrifugation, with at least 6 million obtained per sample. Total RNA, at least 5.5 micrograms per sample, was extracted from PBMCs with Trizol reagent. Naive CD45RAhigh/CD27high T cell percentages were measured by flow cytometry on a PBMC aliquot from every donor. This specimen belongs to a study of blood T cells in healthy people across ages (dated by TCRdb to the mid-2010s). Notes on the research overall: In model experiments, template switching captured about one uniquely barcoded TCR beta cDNA molecule for every two T cells. Using deep sequencing normalized with unique cDNA molecular identifiers, the study measured how TCR beta repertoire diversity changes with age. The donors were split into four age groups: young (average around 15 years), middle-aged (39), aged (more than 55) and long-lived (approximately 80). Donors of different ages were randomly distributed across sequencing lanes to avoid experimental bias. Two additional independent replicas of 1 million unique cDNA reads from the same blood draw were analyzed for two donors (one aged 18 to 30 and one aged 80 or older). Broader findings and caveats from the paper: Bulk unsorted PBMC profiling prevented conclusive comparison of naive and antigen-experienced compartments. Because donor CMV infection status was unknown, age-related changes in expanded clonotypes were potentially confounded. Estimates of total diversity from one million sequenced T cells were regarded as lower bounds and underestimates. There was a strong correlation between observed TCR beta diversity and the percentage of naive T cells measured by flow cytometry. Compared with the aged group, more naive CD4+ T cells, fewer expanded clones and increased TCR diversity were shown by the long-lived group, suggesting age selection. Observed TCR beta diversity per million T cells fell roughly linearly with age, and a significant reduction was already apparent by age approximately 41.

The CDR3 covers 16 residues, taking in both the cysteine and the phenylalanine. CDR3 DNA is the only sequence kept; it has 48 bases, read in frame from the first base. CDR1 and CDR2 are read off the germline V gene as MNHEY and SVGAGI. The chain is assembled from TRBV6-5 and TRBJ2-4; matching of 5 bases hints at TRBD2 as the D gene. The closer fit of TRBJ2-7 to the DNA end suggests the J call may be wrong. The sequenced sample was blood. The TCR originated in a woman aged 60-75 years in good health. The nucleotide sequence reads as follows: TGTGCCAGCAGTTACTCGAACGGAGGACTCCCCGGCGAGCAGTACTTC. It codes for CASSYSNGGLPGEQYF.